These T cell receptor beta chains were read from a single sample in a study of OX40 agonist ivuxolimab in advanced cancers. TCRdb's table, derived via immunoSEQ multiplex PCR, lists solely in-frame clones and lacks some. The data hold roughly 64,000 clones, with approximately 84% observed a single time. The sequencing used CD4+ or CD8+ T cells sorted from blood, collected in a trial of the OX40 agonist ivuxolimab. The receptors were sampled from an adult with an advanced solid tumor such as melanoma, head and neck, liver or kidney cancer. The CDR3 runs from the conserved cysteine through the conserved F or W. Each record gives: J gene, CDR3 length, clone size, V gene, CDR3 protein. Clone size, where shown, is once, few, many, or a class for clones that have expanded.

>TRBJ2-5|14|once|TRBV11-3
CASSGPGTQETQYF
>TRBJ1-6|14|.|TRBV4-1
CASSQRDPGSPLHF
>TRBJ2-6|15|once|TRBV30
CAWSSTGGRANVLTF
>TRBJ2-4|15|once|TRBV27
CASSPRTGAKNIQYF
>TRBJ1-2|10|once|TRBV20-1
CSASDVYRTF
>TRBJ2-2|12|.|TRBV6-5
CASSRTLGELFF
>TRBJ2-6|18|.|TRBV9
CASSAREGGGSGANVLTF
>TRBJ1-3|15|few|TRBV4-3
CASSQESWVGNTIYF
>TRBJ2-7|11|once|TRBV6-5
CATVGAFEQYF
>TRBJ2-7|15|.|TRBV19
CASSTSGRGVGEQYF
>TRBJ2-5|13|.|TRBV5-1
CASSRKLYETQYF
>TRBJ2-7|16|.|TRBV11-2
CASSLEVAVIDYEQYF
>TRBJ2-1|17|.|TRBV14
CASSERRGVAINNEQFF
>TRBJ2-1|15|.|TRBV5-5
CASSAGRSSYNEQFF
>TRBJ2-7|13|.|TRBV7-9
CASSSKGGYEQYF
>TRBJ2-5|16|.|TRBV7-3
CASSLKQGAAVETQYF
>TRBJ2-5|13|.|TRBV4-3
CASSQEWRETQYF
>.|17|.|TRBV19
CASSGPEGTGFSYEQYF
>TRBJ1-3|15|.|TRBV7-2
CASSPRTTPGNTIYF
>TRBJ2-5|15|.|TRBV9
CASSVATRNVETQYF
>TRBJ1-5|18|.|TRBV27
CASSRLGQGSDSNQPQHF
>TRBJ1-1|13|.|TRBV5-4
CASSLESNTEAFF
>TRBJ2-3|13|once|TRBV5-1
CASSLGGTDTQYF
>TRBJ1-3|16|.|TRBV2
CASGLAATPSGNTIYF
>TRBJ1-1|12|.|TRBV9
CASSLDRGEAFF
>TRBJ1-4|16|.|TRBV7-9
CASSPAMGHLSEKLFF
>TRBJ2-2|14|.|TRBV5-1
CASSSEGGTGELFF
>TRBJ1-1|15|.|TRBV4-2
CASTIIGGVSTEAFF
>TRBJ1-1|13|.|TRBV29-1
CSVRTGRFTEAFF
>TRBJ1-1|14|.|TRBV10-3
CAISDRGMNTEAFF
>TRBJ2-5|14|.|TRBV7-9
CASSAGGTQETQYF
>TRBJ1-1|14|.|TRBV18
CASSPLGGTTEAFF
>TRBJ1-5|14|.|TRBV7-2
CASSLERGFKPQHF
>TRBJ1-4|14|.|TRBV2
CASSTPVTNEKLFF
>TRBJ2-1|15|.|TRBV4-2
CASSQLAGGLNEQFF
>TRBJ2-3|14|.|TRBV7-2
CASSLGQARDTQYF
>TRBJ1-2|15|.|TRBV18
CASSGGTGQGHGYTF
>TRBJ2-3|15|few|TRBV15
CATSRVGDFTDTQYF
>TRBJ2-1|14|.|TRBV27
CASSPGHNYNEQFF
>TRBJ1-4|16|.|TRBV5-4
CASSSRRTRGGEKLFF
>TRBJ2-5|15|.|TRBV19
CASSISSGYQETQYF
>TRBJ2-7|16|.|TRBV7-2
CASSLGPSGDSYEQYF
>TRBJ2-7|14|.|TRBV21-1
CASSSPGQTYEQYF
>TRBJ1-1|14|.|TRBV6-6
CASSVPGAGGEAFF
>TRBJ1-5|14|.|TRBV6-1
CASSYRTGNQPQHF
>TRBJ2-2|13|once|TRBV11-2
CASSLAITGELFF
>TRBJ1-1|16|.|TRBV4-1
CASSQYLKRHDTEAFF
>TRBJ2-1|11|.|TRBV5-1
CASSLNNEQFF
>TRBJ1-1|14|.|TRBV5-1
CASSLVPGEGEAFF
>TRBJ1-1|16|.|TRBV5-4
CASSRLGQGGYTEAFF
>TRBJ2-5|12|few|TRBV2
CASSYVEETQYF
>TRBJ1-5|13|.|TRBV25-1
CASSEYFGQPQHF
>TRBJ1-1|15|.|TRBV5-1
CASSLEGQRNTEAFF
>TRBJ1-2|15|.|TRBV6-5
CASSYSDRGLAGYTF
>TRBJ2-5|16|.|TRBV7-9
CASSARQGWAKETQYF
>TRBJ1-2|17|.|TRBV7-3
CASSSQRRDRDGYGYTF
>TRBJ2-2|15|.|TRBV27
CASSRGQGYTGELFF
>TRBJ2-7|17|.|TRBV9
CFFEPGGTSGRAYEQYF
>TRBJ2-7|13|many|TRBV7-9
CASSLAPDSEQYF